Following are 27 T cell receptor beta chains from one sample sequenced in a study of PD-L1 blockade in urothelial cancer. Some clones are missing from TCRdb's copy, which holds only in-frame ones; the method was immunoSEQ multiplex PCR. The sample has 48,000 or so clones, approximately 80% seen once. Time point defined: peripheral blood 6 weeks after treatment start. The sample consisted of PBMCs, taken around atezolizumab (anti-PD-L1) treatment. All receptors come from a man between 65 and 85 years old with urothelial cancer.

This chain links TRBV2 with TRBJ1-4; tentatively, D is TRBD1 (6 bases). CDR3 length: 16 residues. Germline CDR1 is SNHLY and CDR2 is FYNNEI. The V and J ends lost 4 bases and 0 bases respectively, with 12 bases between them. The CDR3 DNA reads TGTGCCAGCAGTGGCTACAGGGCCGCAACTAATGAAAAACTGTTTTTT. It yields the protein CASSGYRAATNEKLFF.

The CDR3 is CASSSGGLVLEEQFF. Written as DNA, the CDR3 is TGTGCCAGCAGTAGTGGGGGCCTCGTCCTTGAGGAGCAGTTCTTC. V usage is TRBV2 and J usage is TRBJ2-1; tentative D call: TRBD1 (6 bases). V was pared by 5 bases and J by 10 bases, with 21 bases between. CDR3 length: 15 amino acids. Germline V gene sequence: CDR1 SNHLY, CDR2 FYNNEI.

The chain uses TRBV12-5 and TRBJ2-1, with 9 bases that match TRBD2. V dropped 8 bases and J dropped 7; count of bases not matched to a gene: 9. Germline loops: CDR1 LGHNT, CDR2 FRNRAP. This CDR3 has 14 residues. The CDR3 sequence: CASRREGLLNEQFF. The CDR3 nucleotides read TGTGCTAGTCGGCGGGAGGGCCTTCTGAATGAGCAGTTCTTC.

Comment on this clone: Its ends do not fully match the called genes, so a read error is possible. This rearrangement joins TRBV5-1 to TRBJ1-2; TRBD1 agrees at 9 bases. CDR3 length: 14 residues. CDR1 and CDR2 from the germline V gene are SGHRS and YFSETQ. CDR3 loop: CASSPQGQGGSVAF. CDR3 coding DNA: TGCGCCAGCAGCCCACAGGGACAGGGAGGCAGCGTAGCCTTC.

V usage is TRBV5-1 and J usage is TRBJ2-3; D perhaps matches TRBD1 (5 bases). The CDR3 sequence is 14 residues long. V lost 0 bases to trimming and J lost 5 bases, with 10 bases between them. CDR1 and CDR2 (germline): SGHRS, YFSETQ. The CDR3 sequence: CASSLDSGQDTQYF. As DNA, the CDR3 is TGCGCCAGCAGCTTGGATTCAGGGCAAGATACGCAGTATTTT.

The chain is built from TRBV28 and TRBJ2-7; maybe TRBD1 (7 bases). The V end lost 5 bases, the J end lost 3 bases, and 8 bases lay between the germline ends. CDR3 length equals 12 residues. CDR1 and CDR2 (germline): MDHEN, SYDVKM. CDR3 nucleotide sequence: TGTGCCAGCAGTCAGGGGGGCTACGAGCAGTACTTC. Its protein product is CASSQGGYEQYF. Combining the CDR3 with reference TRBV28 and TRBJ2-7 gives the whole variable domain DVKVTQSSRYLVKRTGEKVFLECVQDMDHENMFWYRQDPGLGLRLIYFSYDVKMKEKGDIPEGYSVSREKKERFSLILESASTNQTSMYLCASSQGGYEQYFGPGTRLTVT.

V and J are TRBV19 and TRBJ2-7; 8 nucleotides align to TRBD2. The CDR3 is 15 residues long. The junction had 7 bases not matched to a gene; V was cut back by 4 bases and J by 2 bases. Germline assignment: CDR1 LNHDA and CDR2 SQIVND (reference sequence). CDR3 nucleotides: TGTGCCAGTAGTAACTCCGGGAGGGGACCCTACGAGCAGTACTTC. Translation gives CASSNSGRGPYEQYF.

The rearrangement joins TRBV19 to TRBJ2-2; 9 bases map to TRBD2. The CDR3 spans 15 residues. V lost 6 bases, J lost 4 bases, and 6 bases stayed unmatched. CDR1 and CDR2 from the germline V gene are LNHDA and SQIVND (reference sequence). This chain's CDR3 is CASSRTSVATGELFF. The CDR3 nucleotides read TGTGCCAGTAGCCGGACTAGCGTCGCCACCGGGGAGCTGTTTTTT.

The V and J genes are TRBV7-9 and TRBJ2-1; the D gene is possibly TRBD2 (6 bases). V lost 7 bases and J lost 8, with 12 bases in between. The CDR3 has 12 residues. Germline CDR1 and CDR2: SEHNR and FQNEAQ (reference sequence). In nucleotides, the CDR3 is TGTGCCAGCAACCGGGGGTACGATGAGCAGTTCTTC. This codes for CASNRGYDEQFF.

V usage is TRBV27 and J usage is TRBJ2-1, with D possibly matching TRBD2 (8 bases). This CDR3 has 18 residues. Per the germline V gene, CDR1 is MNHEY and CDR2 is SMNVEV (reference sequence). V shed 5 bases and J shed 4 bases, with 24 bases lying between them. The CDR3 is CASSGQAITSGPYNEQFF. CDR3 bases: TGTGCCAGCAGTGGACAGGCGATTACTAGCGGACCATACAATGAGCAGTTCTTC.

This rearrangement joins TRBV28 to TRBJ2-5; 8 bases align to TRBD1. The V gene end was trimmed by 5 bases and the J gene end by 3 bases; junction bases not matched to a gene: 2. The germline V gene encodes CDR1 MDHEN and CDR2 SYDVKM. CDR3 size: 13 residues. The CDR3 loop reads CASSPTGEETQYF. The CDR3 nucleotides are TGTGCCAGCAGTCCGACAGGGGAAGAGACCCAGTACTTC.

This clone was recorded once. CDR3 amino acids: CAISESSGQGKIYEQYF. Here the CDR3 DNA reads TGTGCCATCAGTGAGTCCTCGGGACAGGGGAAGATCTACGAGCAGTACTTC. The chain links TRBV10-3 to TRBJ2-7, with 10 bases matching TRBD1. The trim removed 0 bases at V and 3 bases at J, leaving 8 bases unmatched. Germline CDR1 and CDR2: ENHRY and SYGVKD. This CDR3 has 17 residues.

The chain employs TRBV21-1 and TRBJ2-7; the D call of TRBD2 is as the table states it, not checked on the DNA. TRBV21-1 is a pseudogene locus. CDR3 length: 16 amino acids. The CDR3: CASSKGEGSGVHEQYF. In DNA, the CDR3 is TGTGCCAGCAGCAAAGGGGAGGGTAGCGGGGTCCACGAGCAGTACTTC.

The chain employs TRBV4-1 and TRBJ1-2; D gene ambiguous. The CDR3 runs to 15 residues. With 5 bases removed from V and 0 bases from J, the gap between germline ends came to 13 bases. Germline CDR1 reads MGHRA; CDR2 reads YSYEKL. DNA for the CDR3: TGCGCCAGCAGCACCGACATTGCAGCTAACTATGGCTACACCTTC. Translated: CASSTDIAANYGYTF.

The genes are TRBV6-1 and TRBJ2-3; maybe TRBD1 (5 bases). CDR1 and CDR2 (germline): MNHNS, SASEGT. The CDR3 length is 12 residues. V lost 4 bases, J lost 4 bases, and 6 bases lay in between. This CDR3 reads CASSGGADTQYF. Written as DNA, the CDR3 is TGTGCCAGCAGTGGGGGCGCAGATACGCAGTATTTT.

The chain couples TRBV5-1 to TRBJ2-7; possibly TRBD2 for D (6 bases). V lost 0 bases to trimming and J lost 6 bases, with 16 bases between them. Germline-derived CDR1 and CDR2 are SGHRS and YFSETQ. The length of the CDR3 is 15 residues. The DNA for the CDR3 is TGCGCCAGCAGCTTGGCCGGGACTTCTTCCGCCGAGCAGTACTTC. Protein product: CASSLAGTSSAEQYF.

In DNA, the CDR3 is TGTGCCAGCAGTTTGCCCCAGGTGGGTGGAGATACGCAGTATTTT. It encodes CASSLPQVGGDTQYF. The V gene is TRBV28, the J gene TRBJ2-3; D call uncertain. Germline CDR1 reads MDHEN; CDR2 reads SYDVKM. The CDR3 is 15 amino acids. V dropped 3 bases and J dropped 5 bases, with 15 bases sitting between them.

The chain carries TRBV7-8 and TRBJ2-3; TRBD1 aligns across 8 bases. Germline CDR1 SGHVS, CDR2 FQNEAQ. V gave up 1 base and J gave up 2 bases; unmatched junction bases: 2. The CDR3 spans 15 residues. CDR3 sequence: CASSLGQGITDTQYF. The DNA for the CDR3 is TGTGCCAGCAGCTTAGGACAGGGGATCACAGATACGCAGTATTTT.

This clone was seen only once. The chain links TRBV2 to TRBJ2-7, with D possibly TRBD2 on 6 matching bases. Germline CDR1 reads SNHLY; CDR2 reads FYNNEI. V was shortened by 2 bases and J by 3 bases, with 14 bases between the two germline ends. This CDR3 spans 15 amino acids. Here the CDR3 reads CASSELAGTLYEQYF. CDR3 DNA sequence: TGTGCCAGCAGTGAACTGGCGGGAACCCTCTACGAGCAGTACTTC.

J is TRBJ2-2 and V is TRBV28, with D tentatively TRBD1 (6 bases). V shed 6 bases and J shed 5 bases, with 19 bases lying between them. The germline CDR1 and CDR2 sequences are MDHEN and SYDVKM. This CDR3 region has 16 residues. CDR3 nucleotides: TGTGCCAGCAGGGCTACAGGGTGGGGTTGGACCGGGGAGCTGTTTTTT. Protein product: CASRATGWGWTGELFF.

J is TRBJ2-3 and V is TRBV30, with a possible D match to TRBD1 (5 bases). The germline V gene encodes CDR1 GTSNPN and CDR2 SVGIG (reference sequence). This CDR3 is 15 amino acids long. Trimming removed 0 bases at V and 4 bases at J, with 14 bases between. Here the CDR3 reads CAWSVPGPGADTQYF. The DNA of the CDR3 is TGTGCCTGGAGTGTACCAGGGCCAGGCGCAGATACGCAGTATTTT. The variable domain in full, with the rest retrieved from reference TRBV30 and TRBJ2-3, is SQTIHQWPATLVQPVGSPLSLECTVEGTSNPNLYWYRQAAGRGLQLLFYSVGIGQISSEVPQNLSASRPQDRQFILSSKKLLLSDSGFYLCAWSVPGPGADTQYFGPGTRLTVL.

The chain couples TRBV5-1 to TRBJ1-1, with a weak D call TRBD1 (6 bases). Germline CDR1 and CDR2: SGHRS and YFSETQ. The germline V and J ends were trimmed by 0 bases and 5 bases, with 14 bases remaining between them. The CDR3 runs to 15 residues. CDR3 sequence reads: CASSLALGGDTEAFF. The CDR3, as DNA: TGCGCCAGCAGCTTGGCCTTAGGGGGAGATACTGAAGCTTTCTTT.

The J gene is TRBJ2-6, the V gene TRBV28; 7 bases align to TRBD1. The V segment lost 6 bases and the J segment 4 bases; nucleotides outside the gene matches: 6. CDR1 MDHEN and CDR2 SYDVKM come from the germline V gene. The CDR3 consists of 15 residues. In DNA, the CDR3 is TGTGCCAGCAGGGCGACAGGGACCGGGGCCAACGTCCTGACTTTC. Translated, it gives CASRATGTGANVLTF.

The CDR3 DNA reads as TGTGCCAGCAGTGCGTACATGGCAGGGGGCACTGAAGCTTTCTTT. It is translated as CASSAYMAGGTEAFF. The rearrangement joins TRBV2 to TRBJ1-1, with 7 bases fitting TRBD1. Trimming removed 4 bases from V and 4 bases from J; junction bases left unmatched: 9. In germline, CDR1 is SNHLY, CDR2 FYNNEI. The CDR3 is 15 residues long.

The V gene is TRBV28, the J gene TRBJ1-2; D not resolved. From germline, CDR1 is MDHEN and CDR2 SYDVKM. Trimming took 3 bases from V and 4 from J, leaving 3 bases between them. CDR3 length: 11 residues. For the CDR3, the DNA is TGTGCCAGCAGTTTCGGCTATGGCTACACCTTC. This codes for CASSFGYGYTF.

The rearrangement joins TRBV5-1 to TRBJ1-3; possibly TRBD1 for D (6 bases). The germline V gene encodes CDR1 SGHRS and CDR2 YFSETQ. V was pared by 7 bases and J by 0 bases, with 11 bases between. This CDR3 comprises 14 residues. This chain's CDR3 is CASRDTSSGNTIYF. CDR3 DNA: TGCGCCAGCCGGGACACATCCTCTGGAAACACCATATATTTT.

The chain links TRBV25-1 to TRBJ2-3; D might be TRBD2 (6 bases). Germline V gene data show CDR1 as MGHDK and CDR2 as SYGVNS. CDR3 length equals 13 residues. The V end was cut by 6 bases, the J end by 5 bases, with 12 bases between. The CDR3 nucleotides read TGTGCCAGCAGACGGGACTCTCAAGATACGCAGTATTTT. Amino acid sequence: CASRRDSQDTQYF.